This TCR beta chain was identified during a study of Graves' ophthalmopathy and Graves' hyperthyroidism. Amplified material comprised TCR beta CDR3 regions derived from RNA transcripts. The first-round RT-PCR employed HTBI primers together with the Qiagen OneStep RT-PCR kit. A multiplex PCR was then performed as the second round. TCRdb analysed the multiplex PCR reads with MiXCR anew, one entry per CDR3 protein. The sample holds some 1.1 million distinct CDR3 sequences, roughly two fifths seen once. Study outcomes and limitations: Most clonotypes expanded in thyroid above 0.001 frequency were present in blood too.

This CDR3 is built from 13 residues. CDR1 and CDR2 from the germline V gene are DFQATT and SNEGSKA (reference sequence). This clonotype showed up many times. The antigen remains undetermined. The junction shows a germline mismatch at one end, possibly a read error. Sequencing was performed on peripheral blood or thyroid tissue (not recorded which). The source is an adult man with Graves' hyperthyroidism. This sequence joins TRBV20-1 and TRBJ2-7, with D maybe TRBD2 (6 bases). CDR3 in amino acids: CSAVGGNSYAQYF. The DNA of the CDR3 is TGCAGTGCCGTCGGAGGGAATTCCTACGCGCAGTACTTC.